A single sample gave rise to the 8 T cell receptor beta chains below, sequenced in a study of cytomegalovirus exposure and HLA in healthy donors. The PCR was carried out with 60 Vbeta primers and 13 Jbeta primers. Repertoires were generated with immunoSEQ multiplex PCR, while TCRdb's copy carries only in-frame clones and drops some. The repertoire includes 150,000 to 200,000 clones, roughly 80% of them detected once, and approximately 6.7% sits in the top ten. The material sequenced was PBMCs. Receptors were obtained from a man aged 25 to 40 in good health and CMV-seropositive.

The table lists this clone with a few counts. The chain is built from TRBV28 and TRBJ2-4; possibly TRBD2 for D (5 bases). V was cut by 5 bases and J by 0 bases, with 17 bases left in between. The CDR3 length is 17 residues. Germline V gene lookup returns CDR1 MDHEN and CDR2 SYDVKM. CDR3 in DNA: TGTGCCAGCAGTCAACAAGGGAGAAAACTAGCCAAAAACATTCAGTACTTC. It specifies CASSQQGRKLAKNIQYF.

This rearrangement joins TRBV12-2 to TRBJ1-2; TRBD1 is taken as the D call from the table, unchecked against the DNA. TRBV12-2 has pseudogene status. The CDR3 runs 16 residues. CDR3 in amino acids: CASRRKYRVSNYGYTF. In nucleotides, the CDR3 is TGTGCAAGTCGCCGAAAGTACAGGGTATCGAACTATGGCTACACCTTC.

CDR3 sequence reads: CASTFQGASGELFF. The CDR3 DNA is TGCGCCAGCACTTTTCAGGGGGCGTCCGGGGAGCTGTTTTTT. The chain joins TRBV4-3 to TRBJ2-2; 8 bases are a match to TRBD1. This CDR3 comprises 14 residues. J gave up 6 bases and V 7 bases, and 7 bases lay outside the gene matches. Germline loops: CDR1 LGHNA, CDR2 YSLEER.

The rearrangement joins TRBV19 to TRBJ2-7, with D maybe TRBD1 (5 bases). Trimming left V 4 bases short and J 7 bases short, with 8 bases between. This CDR3 spans 11 amino acids. Germline-derived CDR1 and CDR2 are LNHDA and SQIVND (reference sequence). CDR3 region: CASSKGWEQYF. In DNA, the CDR3 is TGTGCCAGTAGTAAGGGGTGGGAGCAGTACTTC.

The chain combines TRBV5-4 with TRBJ2-1; 11 nucleotides match TRBD2. From germline, CDR1 is SGHNT and CDR2 YYREEE (reference sequence). The length of the CDR3 is 17 residues. Unmatched junction bases numbered 9, after V lost 0 bases and J lost 7 bases. CDR3: CASSLVASGGTRNEQFF. For the CDR3, the DNA is TGTGCCAGCAGCTTGGTCGCTAGCGGGGGGACTAGGAATGAGCAGTTCTTC.

The CDR3 coding sequence is TGTGCCAGCAGCTTGGCGGGAGGGGCAGATACGCAGTATTTT. Translation: CASSLAGGADTQYF. The V and J genes are TRBV5-6 and TRBJ2-3, with 8 positions matching TRBD2. There are 14 residues in the CDR3. Germline V gene data show CDR1 as SGHDT and CDR2 as YYEEEE. Trimming took 0 bases from V and 4 from J; bases not matched to a gene: 1.

V and J are TRBV30 and TRBJ1-4, with D uncertain. Germline assignment: CDR1 GTSNPN and CDR2 SVGIG (reference sequence). V lost 3 bases, J lost 4 bases, and 12 bases lay in between. The CDR3 has 14 residues. CDR3 sequence reads: CAWSVTSGNEKLFF. CDR3 DNA sequence: TGTGCCTGGAGCGTAACTAGCGGTAATGAAAAACTGTTTTTT. The whole variable domain, filled in from reference TRBV30 and TRBJ1-4, reads SQTIHQWPATLVQPVGSPLSLECTVEGTSNPNLYWYRQAAGRGLQLLFYSVGIGQISSEVPQNLSASRPQDRQFILSSKKLLLSDSGFYLCAWSVTSGNEKLFFGSGTQLSVL.

V gene TRBV28 combines with J gene TRBJ2-2; 11 nucleotides align to TRBD2. Germline lookup yields CDR1 MDHEN and CDR2 SYDVKM. The CDR3 has 17 residues. V gave up 3 bases and J gave up 2 bases; unmatched junction bases: 5. The CDR3 reads CASSFHSGRVNTGELFF. DNA of the CDR3: TGTGCCAGCAGTTTCCATAGCGGGAGGGTTAACACCGGGGAGCTGTTTTTT.